A selection of T cell receptor beta chains follows, all from one sample in a study of T-cell reconstitution after alpha-beta-depleted transplantation in children. MiXCR was run by TCRdb on the PCR reads, yielding one entry per CDR3 protein. Of about 410,000 distinct CDR3 sequences listed, around 20% are singletons. The source material was PBMCs from the stem cell graft donor, sampled from the stem cell graft. The source of these receptors is a human donor who donated a stem cell graft to a child with acute myeloid leukemia. Both conserved end residues are part of each CDR3. A D gene is named only where the DNA matches it firmly. Rows may omit the clone size; those that give it use once, few, many or a size class.

>TRBJ1-6|NA|TRBV6-6|NA
CASSGDFNSPLHF
TGTGCCAGCAGTGGGGACTTTAATTCACCCCTCCACTTT
>TRBJ2-3|TRBD1|TRBV7-9|NA
CASSPAWTGFTDTQYF
TGTGCCAGCAGCCCAGCATGGACAGGATTCACAGATACGCAGTATTTT
>TRBJ2-2|TRBD1|TRBV29-1|NA
CSVRNRGPTGELFF
TGCAGCGTTCGTAACAGGGGTCCCACCGGGGAGCTGTTTTTT
>TRBJ1-2|TRBD1|TRBV15|NA
CATSRDRTGEYGYTF
TGTGCCACCAGCAGAGACCGGACAGGGGAATATGGCTACACCTTC
>TRBJ1-4|NA|TRBV6-1|few
CASREGPTNNEKLFF
TGTGCCAGCAGGGAGGGGCCTACTAATAATGAAAAACTGTTTTTT
>TRBJ2-7|TRBD2|TRBV11-2|NA
CASSFVASGPVRSYEQYF
TGTGCCAGCAGCTTTGTGGCTAGCGGGCCGGTAAGATCCTACGAGCAGTACTTC
>TRBJ1-1|NA|TRBV4-3|NA
CASSQGYVNTEAFF
TGCGCCAGCAGCCAAGGGTACGTGAACACTGAAGCTTTCTTT
>TRBJ2-3|NA|TRBV3-1|NA
CASSQGLASDTQYF
TGTGCCAGCAGCCAAGGGCTAGCGTCAGATACGCAGTATTTT
>TRBJ2-3|NA|TRBV12-3/TRBV12-4|few
CASRPGPRPTTQYF
TGTGCCAGCAGGCCGGGCCCACGTCCGACCACGCAGTATTTT
>TRBJ2-1|NA|TRBV7-2|few
CASSLGIGNNEQFF
TGTGCCAGCAGCTTAGGCATCGGGAACAATGAGCAGTTCTTC
>TRBJ2-7|TRBD2|TRBV4-3|NA
CASSHSLAGVNEQYF
TGCGCCAGCAGCCATTCGCTAGCGGGAGTTAACGAGCAGTACTTC
>TRBJ2-7|TRBD2|TRBV7-8|NA
CASSMRLAGPYEQYF
TGTGCCAGCAGCATGAGACTAGCGGGACCCTACGAGCAGTACTTC
>TRBJ2-1|TRBD1|TRBV12-3/TRBV12-4|many
CASRGDRGDYNEQFF
TGTGCCAGCAGGGGCGACAGGGGTGACTACAATGAGCAGTTCTTC
>TRBJ1-1|NA|TRBV24-1|NA
CATSSGGMWDTEAFF
TGTGCCACCAGTAGTGGAGGGATGTGGGACACTGAAGCTTTCTTT
>TRBJ2-7|NA|TRBV3-1|few
CASSKPQNSLEQYF
TGTGCCAGCAGCAAGCCCCAGAACAGTTTGGAGCAGTACTTC
>TRBJ2-7|TRBD2|TRBV28|NA
CASSFPGRAYEQYF
TGTGCCAGCAGTTTTCCCGGGAGGGCCTACGAGCAGTACTTC
>TRBJ2-1|TRBD2|TRBV20-1|few
CSARESGLASYNEQFF
TGCAGTGCTAGAGAATCAGGACTAGCCTCCTACAATGAGCAGTTCTTC
>TRBJ2-2|TRBD2|TRBV12-3/TRBV12-4|many
CASSSPSGVTGELFF
TGTGCCAGCAGTTCGCCTAGCGGAGTCACCGGGGAGCTGTTTTTT
>TRBJ2-5|NA|TRBV20-1|few
CSASGDQETQYF
TGCAGTGCGTCGGGCGACCAAGAGACCCAGTACTTC
>TRBJ1-6|NA|TRBV6-5|many
CASSYSLQGINSPLHF
TGTGCCAGCAGTTACTCGCTTCAGGGCATCAATTCACCCCTCCACTTT
>TRBJ2-7|TRBD2|TRBV5-6|NA
CASSLYLAGEQYF
TGTGCCAGCAGCTTGTACCTAGCGGGTGAGCAGTACTTC
>TRBJ2-7|TRBD2|TRBV20-1|NA
CSARDSFSGRSYEQYF
TGCAGTGCTAGAGATTCGTTCAGCGGGAGATCCTACGAGCAGTACTTC
>TRBJ2-3|NA|TRBV20-1|NA
CSARLRARGTDTQYF
TGCAGTGCTAGACTCAGGGCCAGAGGCACAGATACGCAGTATTTT
>TRBJ2-1|NA|TRBV7-9|NA
CASSLDPGNEQFF
TGTGCCAGCAGCTTAGATCCGGGGAATGAGCAGTTCTTC
>TRBJ2-3|TRBD2|TRBV20-1|NA
CSARLTSGRTDTQYF
TGCAGTGCTAGACTGACTAGCGGGAGGACAGATACGCAGTATTTT
>TRBJ1-5|NA|TRBV2|NA
CASQEVNQPQHF
TGTGCCAGCCAGGAGGTCAATCAGCCCCAGCATTTT
>TRBJ2-5|NA|TRBV5-1|NA
CASSLARGAGETQYF
TGCGCCAGCAGCTTGGCCAGGGGGGCCGGAGAGACCCAGTACTTC
>TRBJ2-2|TRBD1|TRBV12-3/TRBV12-4|NA
CASSQGQNLNTGELFF
TGTGCCAGCAGTCAGGGACAGAATTTGAACACCGGGGAGCTGTTTTTT
>TRBJ2-3|NA|TRBV10-3|NA
CAISVSQRPDTQYF
TGTGCCATCAGTGTATCGCAGAGGCCAGATACGCAGTATTTT
>TRBJ2-1|NA|TRBV6-2/TRBV6-3|few
CATQGIVYDEQFF
TGTGCCACCCAGGGAATCGTTTACGATGAGCAGTTCTTC
>TRBJ1-1|NA|TRBV3-1|NA
CASSAITNTEAFF
TGTGCCAGCAGCGCGATTACTAACACTGAAGCTTTCTTT
>TRBJ2-1|TRBD1|TRBV24-1|NA
CATSAGTGYGNEQFF
TGTGCCACCAGTGCCGGGACAGGGTATGGCAATGAGCAGTTCTTC
>TRBJ2-7|NA|TRBV20-1|many
CSASKRGYEQYF
TGCAGTGCTAGCAAAAGAGGCTACGAGCAGTACTTC
>TRBJ2-7|TRBD2|TRBV5-1|NA
CASSVTSGSLYEQYF
TGCGCCAGCAGCGTCACTAGCGGGAGTCTCTACGAGCAGTACTTC
>TRBJ2-1|NA|TRBV12-3/TRBV12-4|few
CASSLEVLGNEQFF
TGTGCCAGCAGTTTAGAGGTGCTTGGGAATGAGCAGTTCTTC
>TRBJ2-7|NA|TRBV4-1|few
CASSRVQSVASYEQYF
TGCGCCAGCAGCCGGGTACAGTCCGTTGCATCCTACGAGCAGTACTTC
>TRBJ2-5|TRBD2|TRBV27|many
CASSWTSGRALETQYF
TGTGCCAGCTCCTGGACTAGCGGGAGGGCCTTGGAGACCCAGTACTTC
>TRBJ2-1|NA|TRBV20-1|many
CSARQANEQFF
TGCAGTGCTAGACAGGCCAATGAGCAGTTCTTC
>TRBJ2-7|TRBD1|TRBV5-1|many
CASSPDPGTGGYEQYF
TGCGCCAGCAGCCCGGACCCAGGGACAGGGGGTTACGAGCAGTACTTC
>TRBJ2-7|TRBD2|TRBV12-3/TRBV12-4|NA
CASSPGGRSEQYF
TGTGCCAGCAGTCCTGGCGGGAGGTCCGAGCAGTACTTC
>TRBJ2-7|NA|TRBV21-1|NA
CASSKAGTGSSYEQYF
TGTGCCAGCAGCAAAGCCGGGACAGGGAGCTCCTACGAGCAGTACTTC
>TRBJ2-7|NA|TRBV15|few
CATSRDKGPTSVEQYF
TGTGCCACCAGCAGAGATAAGGGTCCGACTTCCGTCGAGCAGTACTTC
>TRBJ2-6|NA|TRBV27|few
CASSFLDPSGANVLTF
TGTGCCAGCAGTTTTCTTGATCCCTCTGGGGCCAACGTCCTGACTTTC
>TRBJ2-7|NA|TRBV20-1|many
CSARAHPGTRYEQYF
TGCAGTGCTAGAGCCCACCCGGGGACCCGATACGAGCAGTACTTC
>TRBJ1-1|NA|TRBV5-1|NA
CASSPDSDTEAFF
TGCGCCAGCAGTCCGGACTCGGACACTGAAGCTTTCTTT
>TRBJ2-7|NA|TRBV6-1|NA
CASSRDFSSYEQYF
TGTGCCAGCAGCCGGGATTTCAGCTCCTACGAGCAGTACTTC
>TRBJ2-2|TRBD1|TRBV20-1|many
CSARAGTGFGGELFF
TGCAGTGCCCGAGCTGGGACAGGGTTCGGCGGGGAGCTGTTTTTT
>TRBJ2-3|TRBD2|TRBV6-1|NA
CASTHGIGSGGSDTQYF
TGTGCCAGCACCCACGGGATAGGGAGCGGGGGGTCAGATACGCAGTATTTT
>TRBJ2-1|TRBD2|TRBV19|NA
CASSGLAGGQYNEQFF
TGTGCCAGTAGCGGTCTAGCGGGAGGACAATACAATGAGCAGTTCTTC
>TRBJ1-4|NA|TRBV7-6|once
CASSLNRAEEKLFF
TGTGCCAGCAGCTTAAACAGGGCTGAGGAAAAACTGTTTTTT
>TRBJ2-1|TRBD2|TRBV6-1|NA
CASSRGTSGSHEQFF
TGTGCCAGCAGCCGAGGGACTAGCGGGAGCCATGAGCAGTTCTTC
>TRBJ1-4|NA|TRBV15|many
CATSVRRSEKLFF
TGTGCCACCAGCGTTAGACGTAGTGAAAAACTGTTTTTT
>TRBJ2-7|NA|TRBV29-1|many
CSVAPTGTWYEQYF
TGCAGCGTTGCCCCTACCGGGACATGGTACGAGCAGTACTTC
>TRBJ2-3|TRBD2|TRBV20-1|NA
CSARGTTSGSKPDTQYF
TGCAGTGCTAGAGGCACCACTAGCGGGAGTAAGCCAGATACGCAGTATTTT
>TRBJ2-3|TRBD2|TRBV28|NA
CASRISGLAGFGDTQYF
TGTGCCAGCAGGATCTCGGGACTAGCGGGATTTGGAGATACGCAGTATTTT
>TRBJ2-7|NA|TRBV12-3/TRBV12-4|NA
CASSLEVAASYEQYF
TGTGCCAGCAGTTTAGAGGTAGCGGCCTCCTACGAGCAGTACTTC